This T cell receptor (beta chain) was recovered during a study of response to subunit inactivated influenza vaccine. TCRdb ran MiXCR on the RT-PCR reads and lists one entry per CDR3 protein. The data contain about 700,000 distinct CDR3 sequences, approximately 15% of them seen just once; the ten biggest clones take up 11%. Whole-study results and caveats: Each seasonal influenza vaccination, the authors suggested, recruits few new T cells.

This clonotype was detected a few times. Its antigen remains unknown. Germline CDR1 is SGHTS and CDR2 is YDEGEE. The CDR3 is 14 residues long. Trimming cost V 1 base and J 5 bases; bases outside gene matches: 3. The chain uses TRBV5-8 and TRBJ2-1; 7 nucleotides agree with TRBD2. This sequence originates from a man between 45 and 60 years old who received an inactivated influenza vaccine. Specimen: PBMCs from blood, collected 11 to 12 days after vaccination. CDR3 DNA: TGTGCCAGCAGCTTGTCCACTAGCGACAATGAGCAGTTCTTC. It codes for CASSLSTSDNEQFF.